The table lists the clone carrying this T cell receptor beta chain with a few counts. No antigen is known for it. The data stem from a study of cytomegalovirus exposure and HLA in healthy donors. Study results and limitations: First-cohort TCR clusters were later found to tend to co-occur in the 120 validation repertoires. A few chains linked to CMV were shown in vitro to be specific for CMV antigens.

The validation cohort, a group of around 120 subjects, included the donors and was separate from the approximately 650-subject first cohort. Generated by immunoSEQ multiplex PCR, the TCRdb table keeps only in-frame clones and is missing some. The profile shows 65,000 or so clones, roughly nine tenths of them singletons. The receptor comes from a woman aged 18-29 years in good health and CMV-seronegative. Source material: PBMCs.

CDR3 nucleotides: TGTGCCAGCAGCTTAGGTTCAGCCGCATCGGGCTACGAGCAGTACTTC. This codes for CASSLGSAASGYEQYF. The chain uses TRBV11-2 and TRBJ2-7; no clear D. Germline values: CDR1 SGHAT, CDR2 FQNNGV. Trimming removed 1 base from V and 3 bases from J, with 16 bases in between. CDR3 length: 16 residues.